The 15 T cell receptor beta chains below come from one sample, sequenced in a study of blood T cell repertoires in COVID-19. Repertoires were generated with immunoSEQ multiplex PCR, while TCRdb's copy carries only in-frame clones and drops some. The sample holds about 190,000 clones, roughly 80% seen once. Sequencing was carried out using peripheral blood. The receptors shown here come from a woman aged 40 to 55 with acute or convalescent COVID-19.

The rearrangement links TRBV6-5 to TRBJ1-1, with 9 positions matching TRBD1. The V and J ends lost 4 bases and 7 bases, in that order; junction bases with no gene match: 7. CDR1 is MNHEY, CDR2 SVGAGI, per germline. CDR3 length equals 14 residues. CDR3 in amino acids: CASSFIGTGIEAFF. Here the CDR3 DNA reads TGTGCCAGCAGTTTTATCGGGACAGGGATTGAAGCTTTCTTT.

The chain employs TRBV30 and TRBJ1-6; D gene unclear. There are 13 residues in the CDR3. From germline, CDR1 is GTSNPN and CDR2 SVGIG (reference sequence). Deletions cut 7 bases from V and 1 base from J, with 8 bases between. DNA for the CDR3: TGTGCCTTTGGAGGGTCCTATAATTCACCCCTCCACTTT. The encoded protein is CAFGGSYNSPLHF.

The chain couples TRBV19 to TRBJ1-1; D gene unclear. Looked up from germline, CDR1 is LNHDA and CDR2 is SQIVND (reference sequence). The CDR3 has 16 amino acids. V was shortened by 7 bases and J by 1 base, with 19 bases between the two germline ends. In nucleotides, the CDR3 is TGTGCCAGTACCCCACTTTTCGGGAACCGGAACACTGAAGCTTTCTTT. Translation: CASTPLFGNRNTEAFF.

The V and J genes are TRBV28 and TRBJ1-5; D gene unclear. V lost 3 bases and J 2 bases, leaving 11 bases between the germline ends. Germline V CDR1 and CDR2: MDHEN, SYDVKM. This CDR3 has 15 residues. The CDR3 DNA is TGTGCCAGCAGTTTTAGTGTTCTTCGCAATCAGCCCCAGCATTTT. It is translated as CASSFSVLRNQPQHF. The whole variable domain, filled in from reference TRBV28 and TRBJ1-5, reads DVKVTQSSRYLVKRTGEKVFLECVQDMDHENMFWYRQDPGLGLRLIYFSYDVKMKEKGDIPEGYSVSREKKERFSLILESASTNQTSMYLCASSFSVLRNQPQHFGDGTRLSIL.

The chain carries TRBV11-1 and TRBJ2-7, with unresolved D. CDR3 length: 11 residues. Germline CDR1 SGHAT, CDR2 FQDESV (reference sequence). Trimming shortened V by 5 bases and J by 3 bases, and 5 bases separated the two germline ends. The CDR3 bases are TGTGCCAGCAGCCAAAACTACGAGCAGTACTTC. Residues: CASSQNYEQYF.

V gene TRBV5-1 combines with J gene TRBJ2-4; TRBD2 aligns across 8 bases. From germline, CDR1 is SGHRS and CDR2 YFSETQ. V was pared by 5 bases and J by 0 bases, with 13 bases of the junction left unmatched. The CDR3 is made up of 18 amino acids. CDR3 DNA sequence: TGCGCCAGCAGTCAACAACCCGGGACTAGTACAGCCAAAAACATTCAGTACTTC. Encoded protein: CASSQQPGTSTAKNIQYF.

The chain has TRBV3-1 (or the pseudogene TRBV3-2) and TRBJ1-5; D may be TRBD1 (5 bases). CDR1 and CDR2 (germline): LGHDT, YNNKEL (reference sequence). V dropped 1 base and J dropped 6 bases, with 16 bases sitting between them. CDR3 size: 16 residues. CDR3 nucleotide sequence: TGTGCCAGCAGCCAAGGGTCGGCTGGGGCTTCTCAGCCCCAGCATTTT. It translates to CASSQGSAGASQPQHF.

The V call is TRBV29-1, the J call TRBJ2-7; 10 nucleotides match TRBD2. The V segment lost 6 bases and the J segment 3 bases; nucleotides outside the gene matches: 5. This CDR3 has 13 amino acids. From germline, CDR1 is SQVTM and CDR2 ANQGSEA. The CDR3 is CSVALAGNYEQYF. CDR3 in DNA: TGCAGCGTAGCACTAGCGGGAAACTACGAGCAGTACTTC.

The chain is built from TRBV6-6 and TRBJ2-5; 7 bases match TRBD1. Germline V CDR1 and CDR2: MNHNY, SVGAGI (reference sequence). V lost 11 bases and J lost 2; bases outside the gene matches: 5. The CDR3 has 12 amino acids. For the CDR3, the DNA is TGTGCCGGACGGGACAGTCAAGAGACCCAGTACTTC. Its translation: CAGRDSQETQYF.

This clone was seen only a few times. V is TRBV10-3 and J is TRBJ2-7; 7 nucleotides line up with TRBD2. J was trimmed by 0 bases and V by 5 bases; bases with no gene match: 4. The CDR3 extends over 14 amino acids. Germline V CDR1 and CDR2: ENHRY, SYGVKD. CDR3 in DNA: TGTGCCATCAGTCGACTAGCCAGCTCCTACGAGCAGTACTTC. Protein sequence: CAISRLASSYEQYF.

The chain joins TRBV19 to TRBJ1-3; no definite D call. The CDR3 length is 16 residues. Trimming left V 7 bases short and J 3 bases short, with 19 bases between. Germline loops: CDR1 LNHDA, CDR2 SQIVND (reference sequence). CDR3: CASTYSLKAFGNTIYF. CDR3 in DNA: TGTGCCAGTACCTACTCACTCAAAGCCTTTGGAAACACCATATATTTT.

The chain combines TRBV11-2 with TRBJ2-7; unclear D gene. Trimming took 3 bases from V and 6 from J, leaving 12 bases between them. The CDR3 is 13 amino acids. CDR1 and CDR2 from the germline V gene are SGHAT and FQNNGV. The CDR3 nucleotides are TGTGCCAGCAGCTTGCAGCGCCGATCCGAGCAGTACTTC. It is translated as CASSLQRRSEQYF.

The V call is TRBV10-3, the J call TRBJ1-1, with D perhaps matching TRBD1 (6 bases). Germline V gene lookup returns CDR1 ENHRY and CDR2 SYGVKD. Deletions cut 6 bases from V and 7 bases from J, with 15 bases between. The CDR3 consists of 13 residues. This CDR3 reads CAISEGGASEAFF. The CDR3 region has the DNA TGTGCCATCAGCGAAGGGGGGGCTAGTGAAGCTTTCTTT.

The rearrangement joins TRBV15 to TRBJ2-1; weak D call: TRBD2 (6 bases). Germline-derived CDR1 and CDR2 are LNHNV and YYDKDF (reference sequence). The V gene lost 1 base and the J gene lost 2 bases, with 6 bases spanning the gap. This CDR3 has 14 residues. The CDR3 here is CATSRGGTYNEQFF. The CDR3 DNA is TGTGCCACCAGCAGAGGCGGGACCTACAATGAGCAGTTCTTC.

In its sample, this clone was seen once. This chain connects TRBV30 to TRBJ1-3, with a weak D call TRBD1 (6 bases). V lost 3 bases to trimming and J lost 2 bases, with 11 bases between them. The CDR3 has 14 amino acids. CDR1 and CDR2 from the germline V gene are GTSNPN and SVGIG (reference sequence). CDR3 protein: CAWRAKGAGNTIYF. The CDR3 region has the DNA TGTGCCTGGAGGGCTAAGGGGGCTGGAAACACCATATATTTT.